This paragraph reports one T cell receptor beta chain. Its specificity is not known. The lymph nodes were axillary draining lymph nodes from breast cancer patients. This entry belongs to a study of breast tumors, draining lymph nodes, adjacent tissues. Whole-study results and caveats: Tumor T cell lymph node origin was a supported hypothesis, not proven. Findings are consistent with lymph node origin and intratumoral expansion of most tumor T cells. Tumor and nontumor repertoires were significantly more similar in luminal-like than in basal-like breast cancer.

The germline gives CDR1 GTSNPN, CDR2 SVGIG (reference sequence). Trimming took off 0 bases at V and 1 base at J, with 7 bases between the two ends. There are 14 residues in the CDR3. TCRdb reprocessed the multiplex PCR reads with MiXCR, giving one entry per CDR3 protein. The sample includes 270,000 or so distinct CDR3 sequences, over 30% of them seen just once. The sequenced sample consisted of axillary lymph node tissue. The V gene is TRBV30, the J gene TRBJ1-5; possibly TRBD1 for D (5 bases). The receptor comes from a female donor with breast cancer. Some clones in this sample may be carry-over from other donors' samples. CDR3 DNA sequence: TGTGCCTGGAGTGTAGCAGGGAGCAATCAGCCCCAGCATTTT. It codes for CAWSVAGSNQPQHF.